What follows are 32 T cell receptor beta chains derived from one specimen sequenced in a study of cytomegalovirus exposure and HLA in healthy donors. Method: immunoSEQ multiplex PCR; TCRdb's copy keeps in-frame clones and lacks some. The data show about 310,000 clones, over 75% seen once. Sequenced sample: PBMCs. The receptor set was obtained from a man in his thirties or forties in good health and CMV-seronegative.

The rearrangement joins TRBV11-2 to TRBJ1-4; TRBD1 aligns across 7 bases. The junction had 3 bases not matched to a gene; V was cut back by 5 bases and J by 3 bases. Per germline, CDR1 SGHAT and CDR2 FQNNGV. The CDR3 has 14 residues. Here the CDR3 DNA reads TGTGCCAGCAGCGACAGGGTAGCTAATGAAAAACTGTTTTTT. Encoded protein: CASSDRVANEKLFF.

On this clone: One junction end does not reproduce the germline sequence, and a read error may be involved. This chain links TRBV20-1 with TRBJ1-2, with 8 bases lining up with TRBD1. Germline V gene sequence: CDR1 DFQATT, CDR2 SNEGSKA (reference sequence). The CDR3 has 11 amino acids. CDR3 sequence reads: CSARGTGSSPF. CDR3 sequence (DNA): TGCAGTGCTAGAGGGACAGGGTCTTCCCCTTTC.

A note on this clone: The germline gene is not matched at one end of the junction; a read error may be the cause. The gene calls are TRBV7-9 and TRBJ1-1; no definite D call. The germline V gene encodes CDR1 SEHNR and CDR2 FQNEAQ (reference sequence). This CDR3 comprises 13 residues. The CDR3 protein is CASSSPARGLEVF. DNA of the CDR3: TGTGCCAGCAGTTCCCCGGCCCGAGGTTTAGAGGTCTTT. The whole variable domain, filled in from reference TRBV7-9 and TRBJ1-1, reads DTGVSQNPRHKITKRGQNVTFRCDPISEHNRLYWYRQTLGQGPEFLTYFQNEAQLEKSRLLSDRFSAERPKGSFSTLEIQRTEQGDSAMYLCASSSPARGLEVFGQGTRLTVV.

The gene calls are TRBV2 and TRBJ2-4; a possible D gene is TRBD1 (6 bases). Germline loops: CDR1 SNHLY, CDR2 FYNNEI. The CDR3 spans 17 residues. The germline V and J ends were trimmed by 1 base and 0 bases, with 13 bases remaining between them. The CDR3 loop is CASSEVRQGLAKNIQYF. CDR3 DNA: TGTGCCAGCAGTGAAGTCCGCCAGGGGTTAGCCAAAAACATTCAGTACTTC.

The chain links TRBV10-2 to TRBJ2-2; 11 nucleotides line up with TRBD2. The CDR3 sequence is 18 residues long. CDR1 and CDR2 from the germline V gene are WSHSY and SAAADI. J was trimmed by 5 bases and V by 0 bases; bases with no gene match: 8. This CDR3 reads CASSESASGGPGTGELFF. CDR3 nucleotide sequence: TGCGCCAGCAGTGAGTCGGCTAGCGGGGGGCCGGGTACCGGGGAGCTGTTTTTT.

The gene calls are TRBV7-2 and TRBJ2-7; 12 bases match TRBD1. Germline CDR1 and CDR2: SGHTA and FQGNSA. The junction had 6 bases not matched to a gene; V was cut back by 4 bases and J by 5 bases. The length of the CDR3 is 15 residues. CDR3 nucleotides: TGTGCCAGCAGCTCGGGGACAGGGGGCTTTCACGAGCAGTACTTC. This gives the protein CASSSGTGGFHEQYF.

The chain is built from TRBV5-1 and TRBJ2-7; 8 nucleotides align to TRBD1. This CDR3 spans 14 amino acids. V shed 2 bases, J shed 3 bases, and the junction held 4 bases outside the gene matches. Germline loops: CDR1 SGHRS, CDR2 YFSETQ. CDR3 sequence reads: CASSLTTGVYEQYF. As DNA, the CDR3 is TGCGCCAGCAGCTTAACGACAGGGGTCTACGAGCAGTACTTC.

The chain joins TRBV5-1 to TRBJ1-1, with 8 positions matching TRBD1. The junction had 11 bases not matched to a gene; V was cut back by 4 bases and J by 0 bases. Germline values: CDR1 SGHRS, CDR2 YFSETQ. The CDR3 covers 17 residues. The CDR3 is CASSPGQGRFVNTEAFF. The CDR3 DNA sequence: TGCGCCAGCAGCCCCGGACAGGGTCGATTTGTGAACACTGAAGCTTTCTTT.

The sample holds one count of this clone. CDR3 region: CAISAGTGYEQYF. As DNA, the CDR3 is TGTGCCATCAGCGCCGGGACAGGCTACGAGCAGTACTTC. The V gene is TRBV10-3, the J gene TRBJ2-7; 8 bases agree with TRBD1. Germline V CDR1 and CDR2: ENHRY, SYGVKD. This CDR3 has 13 residues. Losses at the gene ends were 6 bases for V and 3 bases for J; bases not matched to a gene: 4.

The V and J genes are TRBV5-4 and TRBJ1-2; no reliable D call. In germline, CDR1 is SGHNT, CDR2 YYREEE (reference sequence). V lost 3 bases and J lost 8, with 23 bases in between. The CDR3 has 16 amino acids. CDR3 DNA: TGTGCCAGCAGCTCAACCATAGCCTCTCGGCGGGAAGGCTACACCTTC. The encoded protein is CASSSTIASRREGYTF.

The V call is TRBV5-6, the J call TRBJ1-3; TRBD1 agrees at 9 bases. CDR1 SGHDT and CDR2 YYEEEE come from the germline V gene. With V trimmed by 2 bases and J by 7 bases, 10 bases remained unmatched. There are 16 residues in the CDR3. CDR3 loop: CASSFGTGSKLNTIYF. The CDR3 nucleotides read TGTGCCAGCAGCTTCGGGACAGGGAGTAAGTTGAACACCATATATTTT.

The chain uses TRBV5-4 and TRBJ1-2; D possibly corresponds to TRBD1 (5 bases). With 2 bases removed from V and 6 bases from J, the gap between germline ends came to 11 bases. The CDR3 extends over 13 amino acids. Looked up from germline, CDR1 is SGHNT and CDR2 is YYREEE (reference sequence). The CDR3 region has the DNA TGTGCCAGCAGCTTTAGGGGAAGTAATGGCTACACCTTC. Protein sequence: CASSFRGSNGYTF. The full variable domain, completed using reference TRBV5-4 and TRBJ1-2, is ETGVTQSPTHLIKTRGQQVTLRCSSQSGHNTVSWYQQALGQGPQFIFQYYREEENGRGNFPPRFSGLQFPNYSSELNVNALELDDSALYLCASSFRGSNGYTFGSGTRLTVV.

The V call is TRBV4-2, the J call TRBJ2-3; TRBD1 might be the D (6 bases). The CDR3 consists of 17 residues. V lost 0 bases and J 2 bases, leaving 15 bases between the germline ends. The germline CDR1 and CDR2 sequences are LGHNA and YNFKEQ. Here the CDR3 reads CASSQDIKGVITDTQYF. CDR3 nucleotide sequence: TGTGCCAGCAGCCAAGATATTAAGGGGGTGATCACAGATACGCAGTATTTT.

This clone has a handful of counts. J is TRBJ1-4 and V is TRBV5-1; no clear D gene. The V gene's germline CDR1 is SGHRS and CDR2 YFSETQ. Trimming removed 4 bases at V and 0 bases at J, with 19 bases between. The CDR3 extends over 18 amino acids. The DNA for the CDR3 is TGCGCCAGCAGCCCTAAACCGAGCGGGGTTTCAACTAATGAAAAACTGTTTTTT. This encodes CASSPKPSGVSTNEKLFF.

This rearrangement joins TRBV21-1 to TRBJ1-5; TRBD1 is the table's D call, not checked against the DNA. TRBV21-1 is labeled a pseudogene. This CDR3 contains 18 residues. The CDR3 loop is CASSKDSIARGSNQPQHF. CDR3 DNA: TGTGCCAGCAGCAAAGATAGCATAGCCAGGGGTAGCAATCAGCCCCAGCATTTT.

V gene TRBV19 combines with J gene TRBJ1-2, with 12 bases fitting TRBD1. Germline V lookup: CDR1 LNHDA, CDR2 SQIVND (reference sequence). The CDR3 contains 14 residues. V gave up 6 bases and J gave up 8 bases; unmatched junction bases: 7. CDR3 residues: CASRRDRGPSGYTF. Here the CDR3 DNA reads TGTGCCAGTAGGAGGGACAGGGGGCCGTCCGGCTACACCTTC.

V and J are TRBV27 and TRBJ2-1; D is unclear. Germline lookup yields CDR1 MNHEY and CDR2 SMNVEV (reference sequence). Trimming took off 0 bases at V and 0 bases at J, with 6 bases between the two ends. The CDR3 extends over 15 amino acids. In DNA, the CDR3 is TGTGCCAGCAGTTTATCGCGGAACTCCTACAATGAGCAGTTCTTC. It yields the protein CASSLSRNSYNEQFF.

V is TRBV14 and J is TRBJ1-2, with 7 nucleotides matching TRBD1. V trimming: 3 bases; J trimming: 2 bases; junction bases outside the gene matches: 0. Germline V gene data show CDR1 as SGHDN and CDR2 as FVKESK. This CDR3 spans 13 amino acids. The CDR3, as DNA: TGTGCCAGCAGCCAGACAGGGAACTATGGCTACACCTTC. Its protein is CASSQTGNYGYTF. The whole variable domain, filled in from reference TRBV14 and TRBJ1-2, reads EAGVTQFPSHSVIEKGQTVTLRCDPISGHDNLYWYRRVMGKEIKFLLHFVKESKQDESGMPNNRFLAERTGGTYSTLKVQPAELEDSGVYFCASSQTGNYGYTFGSGTRLTVV.

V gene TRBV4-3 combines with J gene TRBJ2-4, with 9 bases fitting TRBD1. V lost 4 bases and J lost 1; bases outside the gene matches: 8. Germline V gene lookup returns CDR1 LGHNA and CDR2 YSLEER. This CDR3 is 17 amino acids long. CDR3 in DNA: TGCGCCAGCAGCCTGACCCTACAGGGGGCCGCCAAAAACATTCAGTACTTC. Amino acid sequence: CASSLTLQGAAKNIQYF.

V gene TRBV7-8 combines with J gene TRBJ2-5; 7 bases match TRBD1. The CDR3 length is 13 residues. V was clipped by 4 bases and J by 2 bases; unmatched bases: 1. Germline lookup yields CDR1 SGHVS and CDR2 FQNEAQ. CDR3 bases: TGTGCCAGCAGCTGGGACAGACAAGAGACCCAGTACTTC. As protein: CASSWDRQETQYF. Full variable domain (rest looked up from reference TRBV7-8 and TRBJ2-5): GAGVSQSPRYKVAKRGQDVALRCDPISGHVSLFWYQQALGQGPEFLTYFQNEAQLDKSGLPSDRFFAERPEGSVSTLKIQRTQQEDSAVYLCASSWDRQETQYFGPGTRLLVL.

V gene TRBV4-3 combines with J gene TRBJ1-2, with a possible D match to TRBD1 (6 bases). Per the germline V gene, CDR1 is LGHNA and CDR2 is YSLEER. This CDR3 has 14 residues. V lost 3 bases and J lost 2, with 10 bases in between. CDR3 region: CASSQDRSNYGYTF. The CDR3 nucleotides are TGCGCCAGCAGCCAGGACAGATCCAACTATGGCTACACCTTC.

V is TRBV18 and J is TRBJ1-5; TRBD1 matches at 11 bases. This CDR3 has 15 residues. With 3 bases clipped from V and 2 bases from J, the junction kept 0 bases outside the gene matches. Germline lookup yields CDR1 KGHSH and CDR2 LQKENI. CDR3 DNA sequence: TGTGCCAGCTCACCGGGACAGGGGGGCAATCAGCCCCAGCATTTT. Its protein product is CASSPGQGGNQPQHF.

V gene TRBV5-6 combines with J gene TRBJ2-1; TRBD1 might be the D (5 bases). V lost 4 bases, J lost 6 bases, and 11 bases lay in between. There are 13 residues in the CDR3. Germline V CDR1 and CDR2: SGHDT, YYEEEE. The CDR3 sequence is CASSLRQSNEQFF. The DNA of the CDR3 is TGTGCCAGCAGCCTGAGACAGTCCAATGAGCAGTTCTTC.

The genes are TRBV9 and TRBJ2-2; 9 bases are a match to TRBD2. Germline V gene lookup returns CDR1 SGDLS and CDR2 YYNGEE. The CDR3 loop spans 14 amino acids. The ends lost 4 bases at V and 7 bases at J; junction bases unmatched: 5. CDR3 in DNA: TGTGCCAGCAGCCAGCGGGGGGTAGGCGGGGAGCTGTTTTTT. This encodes CASSQRGVGGELFF.

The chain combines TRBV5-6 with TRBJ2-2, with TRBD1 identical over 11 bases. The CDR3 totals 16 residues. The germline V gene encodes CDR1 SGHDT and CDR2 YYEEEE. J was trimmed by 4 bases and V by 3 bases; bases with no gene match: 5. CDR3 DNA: TGTGCCAGCAGCTGGACAGGGGGCATGGTCACCGGGGAGCTGTTTTTT. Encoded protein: CASSWTGGMVTGELFF.

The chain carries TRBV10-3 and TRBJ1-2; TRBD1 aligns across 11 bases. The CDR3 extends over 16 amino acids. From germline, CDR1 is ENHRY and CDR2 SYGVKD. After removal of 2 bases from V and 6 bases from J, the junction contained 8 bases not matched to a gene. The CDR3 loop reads CAISERMGQGEDGYTF. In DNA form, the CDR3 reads TGTGCCATCAGTGAGAGGATGGGACAGGGGGAAGATGGCTACACCTTC.

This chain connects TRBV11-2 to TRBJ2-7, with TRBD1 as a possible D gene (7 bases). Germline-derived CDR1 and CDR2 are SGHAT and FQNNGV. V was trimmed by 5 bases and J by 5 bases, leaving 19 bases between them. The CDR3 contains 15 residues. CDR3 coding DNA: TGTGCCAGCAGCCCAAGGGGGGACAGATGGAACGAGCAGTACTTC. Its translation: CASSPRGDRWNEQYF.

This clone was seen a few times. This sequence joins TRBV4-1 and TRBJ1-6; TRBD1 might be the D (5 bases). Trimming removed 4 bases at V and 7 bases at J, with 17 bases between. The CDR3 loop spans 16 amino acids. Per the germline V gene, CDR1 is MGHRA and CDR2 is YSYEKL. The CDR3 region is CASSPTWGGGNSPLHF. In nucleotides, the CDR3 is TGCGCCAGCAGCCCCACTTGGGGTGGGGGGAATTCACCCCTCCACTTT.

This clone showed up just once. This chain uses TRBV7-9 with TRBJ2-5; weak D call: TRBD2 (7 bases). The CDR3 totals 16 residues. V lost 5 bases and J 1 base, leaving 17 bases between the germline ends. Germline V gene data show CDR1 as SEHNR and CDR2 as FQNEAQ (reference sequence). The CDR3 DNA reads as TGTGCCAGCAGCCTCTGGGGGGGACACCTCCAAGAGACCCAGTACTTC. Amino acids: CASSLWGGHLQETQYF. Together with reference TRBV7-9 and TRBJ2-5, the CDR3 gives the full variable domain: DTGVSQNPRHKITKRGQNVTFRCDPISEHNRLYWYRQTLGQGPEFLTYFQNEAQLEKSRLLSDRFSAERPKGSFSTLEIQRTEQGDSAMYLCASSLWGGHLQETQYFGPGTRLLVL.

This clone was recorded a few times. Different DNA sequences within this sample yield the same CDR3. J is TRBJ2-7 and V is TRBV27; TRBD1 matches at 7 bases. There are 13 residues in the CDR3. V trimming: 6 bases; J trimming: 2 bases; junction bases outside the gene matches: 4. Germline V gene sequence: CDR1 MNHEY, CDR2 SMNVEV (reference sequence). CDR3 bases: TGTGCCAGCAGCCGGGACAGCACCTACGAGCAGTACTTC. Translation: CASSRDSTYEQYF.

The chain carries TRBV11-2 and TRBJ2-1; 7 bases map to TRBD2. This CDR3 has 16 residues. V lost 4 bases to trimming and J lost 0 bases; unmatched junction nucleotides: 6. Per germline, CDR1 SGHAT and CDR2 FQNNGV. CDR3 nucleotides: TGTGCCAGCAGCTCCACCACTAGCGTCTCCTACAATGAGCAGTTCTTC. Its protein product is CASSSTTSVSYNEQFF.

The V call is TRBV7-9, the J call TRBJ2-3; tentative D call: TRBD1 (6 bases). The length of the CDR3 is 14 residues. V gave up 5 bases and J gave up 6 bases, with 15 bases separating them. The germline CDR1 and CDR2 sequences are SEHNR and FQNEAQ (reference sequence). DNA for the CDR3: TGTGCCAGCAGCCCAGGACAGTCGGGGGATACGCAGTATTTT. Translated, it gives CASSPGQSGDTQYF.